These 5 T cell receptor beta chains were sequenced from one sample in a study of blood T cell repertoires in COVID-19. The data were produced by immunoSEQ multiplex PCR, yet TCRdb's version contains in-frame clones alone and is incomplete. The sample has about 250,000 clones; 88% are singletons. Sequencing was done on a sample of peripheral blood. Source of these receptors: a man older than 75 with acute or convalescent COVID-19.

This chain joins TRBV29-1 and TRBJ1-1; D perhaps matches TRBD1 (6 bases). There are 13 residues in the CDR3. V lost 7 bases, J lost 4 bases, and 16 bases lay in between. Germline loops: CDR1 SQVTM, CDR2 ANQGSEA. Here the CDR3 reads CSASVGGRTEAFF. For the CDR3, the DNA is TGCAGCGCTTCGGTAGGGGGTCGCACTGAAGCTTTCTTT.

This clone was counted once. The chain carries TRBV7-9 and TRBJ2-7; possibly TRBD1 for D (6 bases). The length of the CDR3 is 15 residues. Trimming left V 4 bases short and J 0 bases short, with 13 bases between. The V gene's germline CDR1 is SEHNR and CDR2 FQNEAQ (reference sequence). Here the CDR3 reads CASSSQGLSSYEQYF. The CDR3 DNA sequence: TGTGCCAGCAGCTCGCAGGGGTTAAGCTCCTACGAGCAGTACTTC.

The chain is built from TRBV9 and TRBJ2-2; TRBD1 matches 8 bases. J lost 5 bases, V lost 3 bases, and 24 bases had no gene match. Germline V CDR1 and CDR2: SGDLS, YYNGEE. The CDR3 has 21 amino acids. CDR3 loop: CASSGSIRLAKTGVKTGELFF. CDR3 nucleotides: TGTGCCAGCAGCGGCAGTATTCGGCTGGCGAAGACAGGGGTGAAGACCGGGGAGCTGTTTTTT.

CDR3 protein: CASSPWTGSNTEAFF. The CDR3 DNA is TGTGCCAGCAGCCCGTGGACAGGGTCTAACACTGAAGCTTTCTTT. The rearrangement links TRBV3-1 (or the pseudogene TRBV3-2) to TRBJ1-1; 8 bases match TRBD1. The germline CDR1 and CDR2 sequences are LGHDT and YNNKEL (reference sequence). V gave up 4 bases and J gave up 2 bases; unmatched junction bases: 6. This CDR3 is built from 15 residues.

The chain links TRBV7-9 to TRBJ2-2; D gene ambiguous. The CDR3 is made up of 14 amino acids. Germline assignment: CDR1 SEHNR and CDR2 FQNEAQ (reference sequence). The V and J ends lost 1 base and 0 bases respectively, with 3 bases between them. CDR3 region: CASSLVANTGELFF. In nucleotides, the CDR3 is TGTGCCAGCAGCTTAGTCGCGAACACCGGGGAGCTGTTTTTT.